Below are 30 T cell receptor beta chains sequenced from a single sample in a study of Ad26.COV2.S vaccination and SARS-CoV-2 variants. Treatment here: roughly 18 received Ad26.COV2.S at low or high dose, single or two shots; about 5 received placebo; per-sample allocation not given. Sample collection was performed on day 63 after the first vaccine or placebo injection. Libraries were prepared by immunoSEQ multiplex PCR; TCRdb keeps only in-frame clonotypes and omits some of them. The sample includes roughly 420,000 clones, roughly 90% of them seen just once. The sample consisted of peripheral blood, taken in a trial of Ad26.COV2.S vaccine versus placebo. The source is a person aged 18 to 65 who received the Ad26.COV2.S COVID-19 vaccine or a placebo.

The chain carries TRBV4-1 and TRBJ2-3; 9 bases are shared with TRBD2. The CDR3 runs 14 residues. Germline trimming cut 6 bases from V and 3 bases from J; bases unmatched to any gene: 4. Germline V gene sequence: CDR1 MGHRA, CDR2 YSYEKL. This CDR3 is CASRLTSGTDTQYF. The CDR3 DNA reads TGCGCCAGCAGATTGACTAGCGGTACAGATACGCAGTATTTT.

The chain employs TRBV7-9 and TRBJ2-1; 12 bases agree with TRBD2. CDR1 and CDR2 (germline): SEHNR, FQNEAQ (reference sequence). V lost 5 bases, J lost 6 bases, and 5 bases stayed unmatched. This CDR3 region has 15 residues. The CDR3 protein is CASSHSSGGVNEQFF. The CDR3 DNA reads TGTGCCAGCAGCCACTCTAGCGGGGGGGTCAATGAGCAGTTCTTC.

This rearrangement joins TRBV27 to TRBJ1-1, with D unresolved. V dropped 2 bases and J dropped 1 base, with 11 bases sitting between them. The germline CDR1 and CDR2 sequences are MNHEY and SMNVEV (reference sequence). The CDR3 extends over 15 amino acids. The CDR3 sequence: CASSLGQFQNTEAFF. The CDR3 DNA reads TGTGCCAGCAGTTTAGGGCAGTTCCAGAACACTGAAGCTTTCTTT.

The CDR3 bases are TGTGCCAGCAGCCCCGGGACGTCGGCCGACGATGAGCAGTTCTTC. Protein product: CASSPGTSADDEQFF. The rearrangement uses TRBV6-5 and TRBJ2-1, with D tentatively TRBD1 or TRBD2 (5 bases each). The CDR3 extends over 15 amino acids. Trimming shortened V by 6 bases and J by 8 bases, and 20 bases separated the two germline ends. The germline gives CDR1 MNHEY, CDR2 SVGAGI.

The J gene is TRBJ2-3, the V gene TRBV7-8; D is unresolved. V was clipped by 0 bases and J by 4 bases, with 14 bases between them. This CDR3 is built from 16 residues. The germline V gene has CDR1 SGHVS and CDR2 FQNEAQ. The CDR3 reads CASSLALASMPDTQYF. DNA for the CDR3: TGTGCCAGCAGCTTAGCCTTGGCTAGTATGCCAGATACGCAGTATTTT. Variable domain in full (rest from reference TRBV7-8 and TRBJ2-3): GAGVSQSPRYKVAKRGQDVALRCDPISGHVSLFWYQQALGQGPEFLTYFQNEAQLDKSGLPSDRFFAERPEGSVSTLKIQRTQQEDSAVYLCASSLALASMPDTQYFGPGTRLTVL.

The DNA of the CDR3 is TGCGCCAGCAGCTTAGACTCTGGGGCCAACGTCCTGACTTTC. Its translation: CASSLDSGANVLTF. The chain is built from TRBV5-1 and TRBJ2-6; D gene unclear. V lost 2 bases, J lost 0 bases, and 3 bases lay in between. From germline, CDR1 is SGHRS and CDR2 YFSETQ. This CDR3 has 14 amino acids. Supplemented by reference TRBV5-1 and TRBJ2-6, the full variable domain reads KAGVTQTPRYLIKTRGQQVTLSCSPISGHRSVSWYQQTPGQGLQFLFEYFSETQRNKGNFPGRFSGRQFSNSRSEMNVSTLELGDSALYLCASSLDSGANVLTFGAGSRLTVL.

The rearrangement links TRBV19 to TRBJ2-7, with D uncertain. The CDR3 totals 12 residues. Germline CDR1 reads LNHDA; CDR2 reads SQIVND (reference sequence). V was trimmed by 5 bases and J by 7 bases, leaving 12 bases between them. The CDR3 DNA is TGTGCCAGTAGTGCCAGGAGCAGAGAGCAGTACTTC. Translated, it gives CASSARSREQYF.

The chain couples TRBV7-2 to TRBJ2-1, with a possible D match to TRBD1 (6 bases). CDR3 length equals 19 residues. V was shortened by 5 bases and J by 4 bases, with 27 bases between the two germline ends. Germline CDR1 is SGHTA and CDR2 is FQGNSA. The CDR3 reads CASSPQRGSGTGQYNEQFF. In DNA form, the CDR3 reads TGTGCCAGCAGCCCTCAAAGGGGCTCCGGGACGGGACAATACAATGAGCAGTTCTTC.

The V gene is TRBV7-6, the J gene TRBJ2-3, with 7 positions matching TRBD1. The CDR3 has 15 residues. Germline V CDR1 and CDR2: SGHVS, FNYEAQ. V lost 5 bases to trimming and J lost 2 bases; unmatched junction nucleotides: 7. The CDR3 DNA follows: TGTGCCAGCAGCGACCGGGACAGAAACACAGATACGCAGTATTTT. Amino acid sequence: CASSDRDRNTDTQYF. The whole variable domain, remainder taken from reference TRBV7-6 and TRBJ2-3, is GAGVSQSPRYKVTKRGQDVALRCDPISGHVSLYWYRQALGQGPEFLTYFNYEAQQDKSGLPNDRFSAERPEGSISTLTIQRTEQRDSAMYRCASSDRDRNTDTQYFGPGTRLTVL.

CDR3 region: CASSRSSNSPLHF. The CDR3 bases are TGTGCCAGCAGCCGTAGCTCTAATTCACCCCTCCACTTT. V and J are TRBV14 and TRBJ1-6; D remains unclear. Per the germline V gene, CDR1 is SGHDN and CDR2 is FVKESK. CDR3 length: 13 residues. V was shortened by 4 bases and J by 6 bases, with 7 bases between the two germline ends.

This chain uses TRBV9 with TRBJ2-3; 14 nucleotides match TRBD2. Per germline, CDR1 SGDLS and CDR2 YYNGEE. This CDR3 contains 17 residues. The trim removed 3 bases at V and 3 bases at J, leaving 6 bases unmatched. The CDR3 DNA sequence: TGTGCCAGCAGCGGACTAGCGGGGGGGCAGGGTACAGATACGCAGTATTTT. It specifies CASSGLAGGQGTDTQYF.

The chain uses TRBV6-5 and TRBJ1-2; 10 bases are shared with TRBD1. After removal of 6 bases from V and 7 bases from J, the junction contained 11 bases not matched to a gene. The CDR3 contains 15 residues. CDR1 and CDR2 from the germline V gene are MNHEY and SVGAGI. The CDR3 sequence: CASSLLGQGTGGYTF. In nucleotides, the CDR3 is TGTGCCAGCAGCCTTTTGGGACAGGGGACGGGTGGCTACACCTTC.

The rearrangement joins TRBV27 to TRBJ2-2; possibly TRBD1 for D (5 bases). V lost 5 bases, J lost 5 bases, and 18 bases lay in between. Germline-derived CDR1 and CDR2 are MNHEY and SMNVEV (reference sequence). CDR3 length: 16 amino acids. The DNA for the CDR3 is TGTGCCAGCAGTCCCTGGGGCACCATGGCGACCGGGGAGCTGTTTTTT. It yields the protein CASSPWGTMATGELFF.

This clone has only one observation. The sample contains more than one DNA sequence encoding this CDR3. The chain uses TRBV19 and TRBJ2-3; the D is unclear. The CDR3 consists of 13 residues. Germline assignment: CDR1 LNHDA and CDR2 SQIVND (reference sequence). Trimming left V 3 bases short and J 1 base short, with 5 bases between. The CDR3 spells CASSISRTDTQYF. CDR3 coding DNA: TGTGCCAGTAGTATCTCTCGCACAGATACGCAGTATTTT.

The V and J genes are TRBV27 and TRBJ2-5; 7 bases agree with TRBD1. The germline V gene encodes CDR1 MNHEY and CDR2 SMNVEV (reference sequence). V trimming: 5 bases; J trimming: 4 bases; junction bases outside the gene matches: 4. This CDR3 comprises 13 residues. The CDR3 DNA reads as TGTGCCAGCAGTGACAGGGTCGGAGAGACCCAGTACTTC. Protein sequence: CASSDRVGETQYF.

The chain carries TRBV29-1 and TRBJ1-5, with D unresolved. The CDR3 sequence is 13 residues long. V was trimmed by 1 base and J by 3 bases, leaving 7 bases between them. Per the germline V gene, CDR1 is SQVTM and CDR2 is ANQGSEA. The CDR3 DNA reads as TGCAGCGTTGAAGTGGGTGCCAATCAGCCCCAGCATTTT. This codes for CSVEVGANQPQHF.

The chain recombines TRBV10-3 with TRBJ1-2; the D gene is possibly TRBD1 (5 bases). The germline V gene encodes CDR1 ENHRY and CDR2 SYGVKD. V gave up 5 bases and J gave up 4 bases, with 17 bases separating them. The CDR3 totals 15 residues. For the CDR3, the DNA is TGTGCCATCAGTCCTTCTCCGGGACGAACCTATGGCTACACCTTC. Its translation is CAISPSPGRTYGYTF.

As concerns this clone: Other nucleotide sequences from this sample produce the same CDR3. The chain couples TRBV27 to TRBJ2-1; unclear D gene. Germline assignment: CDR1 MNHEY and CDR2 SMNVEV (reference sequence). The V and J ends lost 0 bases and 1 base respectively, with 1 base between them. CDR3 length: 13 residues. DNA of the CDR3: TGTGCCAGCAGTTTATCGTCCTACAATGAGCAGTTCTTC. Translating gives CASSLSSYNEQFF.

The chain employs TRBV7-3 and TRBJ2-7; 9 nucleotides match TRBD1. Germline V lookup: CDR1 SGHTA, CDR2 FQGTGA. V lost 4 bases and J lost 4; bases outside the gene matches: 2. This CDR3 spans 13 amino acids. CDR3 sequence reads: CASSSGTGYEQYF. The CDR3 region has the DNA TGTGCCAGCAGCTCGGGGACAGGGTACGAGCAGTACTTC.

CDR3 in amino acids: CAWRSRYEKLFF. In DNA, the CDR3 is TGTGCCTGGAGGTCCCGGTATGAAAAACTGTTTTTT. V usage is TRBV30 and J usage is TRBJ1-4; D unclear. This CDR3 contains 12 residues. Germline V lookup: CDR1 GTSNPN, CDR2 SVGIG (reference sequence). V was trimmed by 3 bases and J by 6 bases, leaving 8 bases between them.

The chain combines TRBV6-5 with TRBJ2-7; a possible D gene is TRBD1 (6 bases). Germline CDR1 reads MNHEY; CDR2 reads SVGAGI. The CDR3 is 14 amino acids. The V gene lost 6 bases and the J gene lost 1 base, with 13 bases spanning the gap. The CDR3 protein is CASSRGGGSYEQYF. CDR3 sequence (DNA): TGTGCCAGCAGCCGAGGGGGTGGTTCCTACGAGCAGTACTTC.

The rearrangement joins TRBV4-3 to TRBJ1-1; 9 nucleotides line up with TRBD1. The J segment lost 7 bases and the V segment lost 1 base, leaving 7 bases of the junction unmatched. CDR1 LGHNA and CDR2 YSLEER come from the germline V gene. CDR3 length: 15 residues. The CDR3 region has the DNA TGCGCCAGCAGCCAAGGAACAGGGGGCGGGGTTGAAGCTTTCTTT. This encodes CASSQGTGGGVEAFF.

The chain is built from TRBV28 and TRBJ2-7, with a weak D call TRBD2 (6 bases). The length of the CDR3 is 12 residues. Looked up from germline, CDR1 is MDHEN and CDR2 is SYDVKM. V dropped 8 bases and J dropped 3 bases, with 11 bases sitting between them. As DNA, the CDR3 is TGTGCCAGCCGGGACTCTTACTACGAGCAGTACTTC. It is translated as CASRDSYYEQYF.

The gene calls are TRBV2 and TRBJ2-7, with 9 bases identical to TRBD2. The V segment lost 8 bases and the J segment 0 bases; nucleotides outside the gene matches: 2. CDR1 and CDR2 (germline): SNHLY, FYNNEI. The CDR3 length is 13 residues. This CDR3 is CASRGLASYEQYF. The CDR3 DNA reads as TGTGCCAGCCGGGGACTAGCCTCCTACGAGCAGTACTTC.

The gene calls are TRBV6-1 and TRBJ2-3; 8 nucleotides line up with TRBD2. The CDR3 is 17 residues long. J gave up 4 bases and V 4 bases, and 13 bases lay outside the gene matches. Germline V gene data show CDR1 as MNHNS and CDR2 as SASEGT. CDR3 in DNA: TGTGCCAGCAGTGGTGCCCGGGGGCCAGCGGGGGCAGATACGCAGTATTTT. Protein: CASSGARGPAGADTQYF.

The chain employs TRBV9 and TRBJ1-3, with D possibly TRBD1 on 5 matching bases. V was trimmed by 0 bases and J by 0 bases, leaving 10 bases between them. CDR1 is SGDLS and CDR2 is YYNGEE in the germline V gene. The CDR3 runs to 16 residues. In DNA form, the CDR3 reads TGTGCCAGCAGCGTAGGAGCAGGGTCCTCTGGAAACACCATATATTTT. Residues: CASSVGAGSSGNTIYF.

The V and J genes are TRBV12-3 or TRBV12-4 and TRBJ2-3; tentatively, D is TRBD1 (6 bases). The CDR3 loop spans 13 amino acids. V lost 5 bases, J lost 4 bases, and 10 bases lay in between. The CDR3, as DNA: TGTGCCAGCAGTCTCAGGACAGCAGATACGCAGTATTTT. As protein: CASSLRTADTQYF.

This clone was detected once. V gene TRBV5-6 combines with J gene TRBJ2-7; tentative D call: TRBD2 (6 bases). The CDR3 extends over 17 amino acids. Germline V gives CDR1 SGHDT, CDR2 YYEEEE. V dropped 0 bases and J dropped 4 bases, with 20 bases sitting between them. CDR3 sequence reads: CASSLEGAGLILYEQYF. The CDR3 DNA reads as TGTGCCAGCAGCTTGGAAGGGGCGGGGTTGATTCTGTACGAGCAGTACTTC.

This chain links TRBV20-1 with TRBJ1-2; D gene unclear. Trimming took off 2 bases at V and 7 bases at J, with 8 bases between the two ends. The germline gives CDR1 DFQATT, CDR2 SNEGSKA (reference sequence). This CDR3 has 11 residues. CDR3 sequence reads: CSARWLSGYTF. CDR3 DNA: TGCAGTGCTAGATGGCTGAGTGGCTACACCTTC.

The chain uses TRBV4-1 and TRBJ2-4; D remains unclear. Germline assignment: CDR1 MGHRA and CDR2 YSYEKL. This CDR3 comprises 15 residues. Trimming shortened V by 0 bases and J by 1 base, and 7 bases separated the two germline ends. The CDR3 loop is CASSQEVGAKNIQYF. For the CDR3, the DNA is TGCGCCAGCAGCCAAGAGGTGGGTGCCAAAAACATTCAGTACTTC.